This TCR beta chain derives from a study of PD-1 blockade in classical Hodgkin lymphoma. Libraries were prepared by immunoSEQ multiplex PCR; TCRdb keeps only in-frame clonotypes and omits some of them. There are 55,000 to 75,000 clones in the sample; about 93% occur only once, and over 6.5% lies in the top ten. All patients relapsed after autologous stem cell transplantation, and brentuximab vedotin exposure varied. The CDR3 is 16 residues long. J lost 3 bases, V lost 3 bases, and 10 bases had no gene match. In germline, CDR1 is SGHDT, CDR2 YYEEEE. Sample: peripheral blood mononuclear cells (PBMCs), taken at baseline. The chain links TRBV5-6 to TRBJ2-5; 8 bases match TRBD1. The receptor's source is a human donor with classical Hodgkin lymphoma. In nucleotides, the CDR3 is TGTGCCAGCAGCTATGGGACAGGCCCCGGGGAAGAGACCCAGTACTTC. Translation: CASSYGTGPGEETQYF.